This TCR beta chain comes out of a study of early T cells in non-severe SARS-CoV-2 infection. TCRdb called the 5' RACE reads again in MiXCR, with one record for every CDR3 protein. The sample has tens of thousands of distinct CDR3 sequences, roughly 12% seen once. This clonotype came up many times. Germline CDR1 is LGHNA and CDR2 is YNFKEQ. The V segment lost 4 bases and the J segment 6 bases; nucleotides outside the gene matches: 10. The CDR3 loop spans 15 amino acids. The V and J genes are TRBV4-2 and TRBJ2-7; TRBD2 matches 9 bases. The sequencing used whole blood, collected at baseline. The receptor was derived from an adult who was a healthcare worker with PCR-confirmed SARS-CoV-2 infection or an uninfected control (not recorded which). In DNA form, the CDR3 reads TGTGCCAGCAGCCCGGGACTAGCTAATTTCGGCGAGCAGTACTTC. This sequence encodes CASSPGLANFGEQYF.